This TCR beta chain came from a study of T cell responses to AZD1222 COVID-19 vaccine. The repertoire was sequenced with immunoSEQ multiplex PCR; TCRdb's copy has only in-frame clones and lacks some. Seen here are approximately 120,000 clones, 80% to 90% observed once, and the top ten hold approximately 12%. The TCR originated in an adult in good health. Here the sequenced sample was peripheral blood, taken on day 0 of AZD1222 vaccination.

This CDR3 reads CASSYPAKAGELFF. CDR3 nucleotide sequence: TGTGCCAGCAGTTACCCAGCGAAAGCCGGGGAGCTGTTTTTT. The chain couples TRBV6-2 or TRBV6-3 to TRBJ2-2; D is uncertain. Germline CDR1 is MNHEY and CDR2 is SVGEGT. The germline V and J ends were trimmed by 2 bases and 6 bases, with 10 bases remaining between them. This CDR3 has 14 amino acids.